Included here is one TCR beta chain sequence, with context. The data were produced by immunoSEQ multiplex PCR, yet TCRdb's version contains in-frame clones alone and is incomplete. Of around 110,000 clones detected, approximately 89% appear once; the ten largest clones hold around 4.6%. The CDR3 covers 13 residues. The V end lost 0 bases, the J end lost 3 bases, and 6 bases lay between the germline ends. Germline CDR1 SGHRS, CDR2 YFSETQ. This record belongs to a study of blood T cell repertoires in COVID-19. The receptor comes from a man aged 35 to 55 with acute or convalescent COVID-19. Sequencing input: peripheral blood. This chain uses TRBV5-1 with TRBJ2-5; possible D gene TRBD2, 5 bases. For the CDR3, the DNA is TGCGCCAGCAGCTTGGACGGGAAAGAGACCCAGTACTTC. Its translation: CASSLDGKETQYF.